One sample yielded the 26 T cell receptor beta chains listed below, sequenced in a study of PD-1 blockade in mismatch repair-deficient tumors (dated by TCRdb to the late 2010s). Receptor amplification or capture employed the immunoSEQ multiplex PCR assay. Here the immuneACCESS table is served through TCRdb, limited to in-frame sequences with V and J called. Missing clones are a known gap in these copies; in checked studies unresolved V genes cover under half, and the rest lacks a known reason. The sample data list some 66,000 clones, and approximately 90% of these were observed just once. 11% to 15% of the sample is in the top ten clones. The starting material was peripheral blood, obtained 52 weeks after starting pembrolizumab. The receptors stem from an adult with mismatch repair-deficient cancer.

The chain's CDR3 is CASSVDTGGPTDTQYF. DNA for the CDR3: TGTGCCAGCAGCGTAGATACAGGGGGGCCCACAGATACGCAGTATTTT. The rearrangement joins TRBV9 to TRBJ2-3, with 8 bases matching TRBD1. The ends lost 0 bases at V and 2 bases at J; junction bases unmatched: 5. Germline CDR1 reads SGDLS; CDR2 reads YYNGEE. The CDR3 runs 16 residues. The full variable domain, in which reference TRBV9 and TRBJ2-3 provide the parts outside the CDR3, is DSGVTQTPKHLITATGQRVTLRCSPRSGDLSVYWYQQSLDQGLQFLIQYYNGEERAKGNILERFSAQQFPDLHSELNLSSLELGDSALYFCASSVDTGGPTDTQYFGPGTRLTVL.

The CDR3 region has the DNA TGTGCCAGCAGCTTAGGGGGCGAGGGTGAGCAGTTCTTC. Encoded protein: CASSLGGEGEQFF. V usage is TRBV7-3 and J usage is TRBJ2-1, with D possibly matching TRBD1 (6 bases). V lost 2 bases to trimming and J lost 9 bases, with 11 bases between them. Per the germline V gene, CDR1 is SGHTA and CDR2 is FQGTGA. This CDR3 is built from 13 residues.

This rearrangement joins TRBV6-5 to TRBJ1-1; maybe TRBD1 (6 bases). The CDR3 runs to 14 residues. CDR1 is MNHEY, CDR2 SVGAGI, per germline. V lost 0 bases, J lost 6 bases, and 11 bases lay in between. For the CDR3, the DNA is TGTGCCAGCAGTTACTCGATGGGGGCCGCTGAAGCTTTCTTT. It codes for CASSYSMGAAEAFF.

This chain connects TRBV5-4 to TRBJ2-3; D is undetermined. This CDR3 comprises 15 residues. Germline V gives CDR1 SGHNT, CDR2 YYREEE (reference sequence). The V and J ends lost 0 bases and 4 bases respectively, with 12 bases between them. The CDR3 sequence: CASSLEAGAPDTQYF. CDR3 bases: TGTGCCAGCAGCTTGGAGGCAGGCGCTCCAGATACGCAGTATTTT.

The chain combines TRBV11-2 with TRBJ2-6; D perhaps matches TRBD1 (5 bases). V gave up 3 bases and J gave up 0 bases, with 9 bases separating them. Germline V gives CDR1 SGHAT, CDR2 FQNNGV. This CDR3 has 16 residues. The CDR3 coding sequence is TGTGCCAGCAGCTTCACAGACAGCTCTGGGGCCAACGTCCTGACTTTC. Translating it yields CASSFTDSSGANVLTF. The full variable domain, its missing parts supplied by reference TRBV11-2 and TRBJ2-6, is EAGVAQSPRYKIIEKRQSVAFWCNPISGHATLYWYQQILGQGPKLLIQFQNNGVVDDSQLPKDRFSAERLKGVDSTLKIQPAKLEDSAVYLCASSFTDSSGANVLTFGAGSRLTVL.

This sequence joins TRBV11-2 and TRBJ2-1; 8 bases fit TRBD2. The CDR3 length is 15 residues. Trimming removed 0 bases from V and 9 bases from J; junction bases left unmatched: 7. Germline V gene sequence: CDR1 SGHAT, CDR2 FQNNGV. The DNA for the CDR3 is TGTGCCAGCAGCTTAGATCTCCTAGCGGGTTTTGAGCAGTTCTTC. This gives the protein CASSLDLLAGFEQFF.

The chain uses TRBV4-3 and TRBJ2-7; D may be TRBD1 (6 bases). The length of the CDR3 is 13 residues. V lost 3 bases to trimming and J lost 5 bases, with 11 bases between them. Germline V gives CDR1 LGHNA, CDR2 YSLEER. The CDR3 here is CASSQYRVDEQYF. The DNA for the CDR3 is TGCGCCAGCAGCCAGTACAGGGTTGACGAGCAGTACTTC.

This clone was counted a single time. The rearrangement joins TRBV4-1 to TRBJ2-3; 10 bases are shared with TRBD1. The V gene end was trimmed by 2 bases and the J gene end by 2 bases; junction bases not matched to a gene: 4. CDR1 is MGHRA, CDR2 YSYEKL, per germline. The CDR3 extends over 16 amino acids. In nucleotides, the CDR3 is TGCGCCAGCAGCCAATCCGGGACAGGGGTCACAGATACGCAGTATTTT. This gives the protein CASSQSGTGVTDTQYF.

The chain couples TRBV15 to TRBJ2-7, with D possibly being TRBD1 or TRBD2 (5 bases each). Germline V CDR1 and CDR2: LNHNV, YYDKDF (reference sequence). This CDR3 contains 13 residues. V was pared by 8 bases and J by 0 bases, with 11 bases between. Here the CDR3 reads CATSGPHSYEQYF. The CDR3 region has the DNA TGTGCCACCTCGGGACCCCACTCCTACGAGCAGTACTTC.

The V and J genes are TRBV7-9 and TRBJ1-2; D gene ambiguous. The V end was cut by 2 bases, the J end by 7 bases, with 5 bases between. CDR1 and CDR2 (germline): SEHNR, FQNEAQ (reference sequence). The CDR3 is made up of 11 amino acids. In nucleotides, the CDR3 is TGTGCCAGCAGCTTATTACGTGGCTACACCTTC. This sequence encodes CASSLLRGYTF.

The V and J genes are TRBV30 and TRBJ2-1, with 9 positions matching TRBD2. The CDR3 extends over 15 amino acids. V shed 8 bases and J 7 bases; nucleotides not matched to a gene: 15. CDR1 is GTSNPN and CDR2 is SVGIG in the germline V gene (reference sequence). The CDR3 sequence: CAGGLSGRVYNEQFF. The DNA of the CDR3 is TGTGCCGGGGGTCTTAGCGGGAGAGTATATAATGAGCAGTTCTTC.

V and J are TRBV29-1 and TRBJ2-1, with D possibly TRBD2 on 7 matching bases. V lost 4 bases to trimming and J lost 4 bases, with 11 bases between them. The CDR3 loop spans 13 amino acids. Germline V gives CDR1 SQVTM, CDR2 ANQGSEA. This CDR3 reads CSVGGGAYNEQFF. In DNA, the CDR3 is TGCAGCGTTGGGGGGGGCGCGTACAATGAGCAGTTCTTC.

This chain joins TRBV28 and TRBJ2-3; D gene unclear. The CDR3 consists of 14 residues. V gave up 10 bases and J gave up 3 bases, with 17 bases separating them. Germline V CDR1 and CDR2: MDHEN, SYDVKM. The CDR3 DNA sequence: TGTGCCACCGAGGCCCGGCTCTTTACAGATACGCAGTATTTT. Amino acids: CATEARLFTDTQYF.

This clone occurred once. The J gene is TRBJ2-7, the V gene TRBV11-3; 7 nucleotides line up with TRBD1. Germline V gene data show CDR1 as SGHNT and CDR2 as YENEEA. The CDR3 runs 13 residues. Unmatched junction bases numbered 4, after V lost 5 bases and J lost 3 bases. In DNA form, the CDR3 reads TGTGCCAGCAGCCCTCGACAGGGCTACGAGCAGTACTTC. Translation: CASSPRQGYEQYF.

This chain connects TRBV29-1 to TRBJ2-5; 8 bases agree with TRBD1. The CDR3 spans 14 residues. The J segment lost 5 bases and the V segment lost 6 bases, leaving 11 bases of the junction unmatched. Germline CDR1 and CDR2: SQVTM and ANQGSEA. The CDR3 here is CSVLGDRGWETQYF. The CDR3 DNA reads as TGCAGCGTCCTAGGCGACAGGGGTTGGGAGACCCAGTACTTC.

The chain uses TRBV7-9 and TRBJ2-3, with 7 bases fitting TRBD2. The CDR3 covers 15 residues. Germline V gene sequence: CDR1 SEHNR, CDR2 FQNEAQ (reference sequence). V lost 4 bases and J lost 3; bases outside the gene matches: 7. The CDR3 here is CASSSPGGRTDTQYF. In nucleotides, the CDR3 is TGTGCCAGCAGCTCACCGGGCGGGAGAACAGATACGCAGTATTTT.

The chain uses TRBV4-2 and TRBJ2-7; D possibly corresponds to TRBD2 (6 bases). Trimming took 4 bases from V and 1 from J, leaving 17 bases between them. There are 16 residues in the CDR3. Germline CDR1 reads LGHNA; CDR2 reads YNFKEQ. CDR3 region: CASSLKPRDSSYEQYF. For the CDR3, the DNA is TGTGCCAGCAGCCTTAAGCCCCGGGACTCATCCTACGAGCAGTACTTC.

In this sample, this clone turned up once. The V gene is TRBV11-2, the J gene TRBJ2-7; no firm D call. V lost 7 bases to trimming and J lost 0 bases, with 13 bases between them. This CDR3 region has 14 residues. The germline gives CDR1 SGHAT, CDR2 FQNNGV. CDR3 residues: CASNPGRVSYEQYF. CDR3 in DNA: TGTGCCAGCAACCCAGGACGGGTCTCCTACGAGCAGTACTTC.

The CDR3, as DNA: TGTGCCAGCAGCCTAAGGGGCGACACAACAAAAGAGACCCAGTACTTC. Protein sequence: CASSLRGDTTKETQYF. The chain employs TRBV7-2 and TRBJ2-5; a weak D match, TRBD1 (5 bases). This CDR3 is built from 16 residues. The V end lost 5 bases, the J end lost 3 bases, and 19 bases lay between the germline ends. The germline CDR1 and CDR2 sequences are SGHTA and FQGNSA.

This chain connects TRBV10-2 to TRBJ2-3, with D possibly matching TRBD2 (5 bases). The CDR3 length is 14 residues. The V and J ends lost 7 bases and 0 bases respectively, with 11 bases between them. Germline CDR1 WSHSY, CDR2 SAAADI. CDR3 DNA sequence: TGCGCCAGCATGGGGAGAACTAGCACAGATACGCAGTATTTT. This codes for CASMGRTSTDTQYF.

The J gene is TRBJ1-1, the V gene TRBV2, with a tentative D call TRBD1 (6 bases). V dropped 6 bases and J dropped 4 bases, with 12 bases sitting between them. The germline gives CDR1 SNHLY, CDR2 FYNNEI. This CDR3 is 13 amino acids long. CDR3 coding DNA: TGTGCCAGCAGATCACAGGGCGTCACTGAAGCTTTCTTT. Encoded protein: CASRSQGVTEAFF.

The count of this clone is one. This chain uses TRBV7-2 with TRBJ2-5; D perhaps matches TRBD1 (5 bases). With 0 bases removed from V and 7 bases from J, the gap between germline ends came to 15 bases. Germline CDR1 and CDR2: SGHTA and FQGNSA. The CDR3 sequence is 15 residues long. CDR3 loop: CASSLALDTSGTQYF. The CDR3 region has the DNA TGTGCCAGCAGCTTAGCCCTGGACACATCGGGGACCCAGTACTTC.

This clone is a singleton in its sample. The V and J genes are TRBV6-6 and TRBJ2-7; 7 bases fit TRBD1. Looked up from germline, CDR1 is MNHNY and CDR2 is SVGAGI (reference sequence). The J segment lost 0 bases and the V segment lost 8 bases, leaving 10 bases of the junction unmatched. This CDR3 spans 15 amino acids. The CDR3 DNA reads TGTGCCAGCTGCACTGGGACAGAGAGCTCCTACGAGCAGTACTTC. Translation gives CASCTGTESSYEQYF.

The chain carries TRBV6-6 and TRBJ1-1; the D gene is possibly TRBD1 (6 bases). The CDR3 loop spans 15 amino acids. With 2 bases removed from V and 0 bases from J, the gap between germline ends came to 10 bases. Germline V gene lookup returns CDR1 MNHNY and CDR2 SVGAGI (reference sequence). The CDR3 region is CASSYGGGLNTEAFF. CDR3 in DNA: TGTGCCAGCAGTTACGGCGGGGGGCTGAACACTGAAGCTTTCTTT.

The chain links TRBV30 to TRBJ2-5, with 7 positions matching TRBD1. V was pared by 7 bases and J by 1 base, with 6 bases of the junction left unmatched. The CDR3 is 13 residues long. Germline V gene data show CDR1 as GTSNPN and CDR2 as SVGIG (reference sequence). CDR3: CAFSRDSQETQYF. Here the CDR3 DNA reads TGTGCCTTCTCCCGGGACAGCCAAGAGACCCAGTACTTC.

The genes are TRBV13 and TRBJ2-1, with a tentative D call TRBD2 (5 bases). Germline V gives CDR1 PRHDT, CDR2 FYEKMQ (reference sequence). The CDR3 sequence is 17 residues long. Between the trimmed V and J ends, which lost 1 base and 5 bases, there was a span of 18 bases. CDR3 in DNA: TGTGCCAGCAGCTTAGTTGGATCGGGGAGCCTCCACAATGAGCAGTTCTTC. Amino acid sequence: CASSLVGSGSLHNEQFF.